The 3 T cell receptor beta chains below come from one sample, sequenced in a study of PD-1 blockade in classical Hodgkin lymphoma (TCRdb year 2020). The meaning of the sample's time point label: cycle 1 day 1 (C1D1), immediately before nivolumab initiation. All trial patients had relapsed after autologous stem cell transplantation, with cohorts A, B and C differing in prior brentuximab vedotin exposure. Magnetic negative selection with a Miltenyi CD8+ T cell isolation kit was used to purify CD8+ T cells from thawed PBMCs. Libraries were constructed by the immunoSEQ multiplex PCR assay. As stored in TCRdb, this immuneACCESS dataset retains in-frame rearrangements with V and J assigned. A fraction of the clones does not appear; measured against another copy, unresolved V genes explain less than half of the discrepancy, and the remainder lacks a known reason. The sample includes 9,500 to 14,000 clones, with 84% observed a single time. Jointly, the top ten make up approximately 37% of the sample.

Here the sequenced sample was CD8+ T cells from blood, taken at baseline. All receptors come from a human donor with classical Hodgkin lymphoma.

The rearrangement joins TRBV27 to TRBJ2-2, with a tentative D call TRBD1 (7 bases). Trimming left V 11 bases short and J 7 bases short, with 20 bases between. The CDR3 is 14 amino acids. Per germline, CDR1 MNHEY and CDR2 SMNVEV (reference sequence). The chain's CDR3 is CAAGQGGSIGELFF. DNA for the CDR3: TGTGCCGCGGGGCAGGGGGGCTCCATCGGGGAGCTGTTTTTT.

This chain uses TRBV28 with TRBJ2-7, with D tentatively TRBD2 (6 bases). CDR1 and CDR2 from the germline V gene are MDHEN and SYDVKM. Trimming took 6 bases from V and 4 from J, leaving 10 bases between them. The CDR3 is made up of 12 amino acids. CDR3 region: CASSGSGYEQYF. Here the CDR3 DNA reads TGTGCCAGCAGCGGGAGTGGATACGAGCAGTACTTC.

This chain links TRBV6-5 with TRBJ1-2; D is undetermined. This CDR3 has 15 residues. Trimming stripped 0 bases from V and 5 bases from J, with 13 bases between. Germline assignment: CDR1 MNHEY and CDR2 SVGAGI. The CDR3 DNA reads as TGTGCCAGCAGTTACTCTAGCACGCACCTTTATGGCTACACCTTC. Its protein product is CASSYSSTHLYGYTF.